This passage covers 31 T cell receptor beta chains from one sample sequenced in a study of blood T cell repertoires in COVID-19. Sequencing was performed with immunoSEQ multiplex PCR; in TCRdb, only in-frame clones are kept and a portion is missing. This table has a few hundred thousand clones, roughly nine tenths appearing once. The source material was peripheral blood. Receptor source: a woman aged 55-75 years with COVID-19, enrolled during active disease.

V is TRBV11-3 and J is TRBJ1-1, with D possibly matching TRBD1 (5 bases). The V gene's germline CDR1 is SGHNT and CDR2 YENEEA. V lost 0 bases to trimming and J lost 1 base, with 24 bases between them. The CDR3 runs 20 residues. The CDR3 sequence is CASSLDLDFFRREGNTEAFF. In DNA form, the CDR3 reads TGTGCCAGCAGCTTAGATCTTGATTTCTTTCGCAGGGAAGGGAACACTGAAGCTTTCTTT.

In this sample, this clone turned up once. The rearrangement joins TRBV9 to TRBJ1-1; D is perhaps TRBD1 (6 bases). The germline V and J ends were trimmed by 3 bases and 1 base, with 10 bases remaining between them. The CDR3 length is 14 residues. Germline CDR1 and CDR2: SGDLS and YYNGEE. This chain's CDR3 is CASSALGGNTEAFF. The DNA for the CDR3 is TGTGCCAGCAGCGCCCTAGGGGGGAACACTGAAGCTTTCTTT.

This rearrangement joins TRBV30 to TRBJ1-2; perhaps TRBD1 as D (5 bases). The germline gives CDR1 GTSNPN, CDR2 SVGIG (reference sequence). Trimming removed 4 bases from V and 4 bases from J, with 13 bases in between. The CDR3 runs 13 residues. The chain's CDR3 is CAWIRPGFYGYTF. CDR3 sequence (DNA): TGTGCCTGGATCAGGCCAGGGTTCTATGGCTACACCTTC. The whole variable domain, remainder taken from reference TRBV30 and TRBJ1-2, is SQTIHQWPATLVQPVGSPLSLECTVEGTSNPNLYWYRQAAGRGLQLLFYSVGIGQISSEVPQNLSASRPQDRQFILSSKKLLLSDSGFYLCAWIRPGFYGYTFGSGTRLTVV.

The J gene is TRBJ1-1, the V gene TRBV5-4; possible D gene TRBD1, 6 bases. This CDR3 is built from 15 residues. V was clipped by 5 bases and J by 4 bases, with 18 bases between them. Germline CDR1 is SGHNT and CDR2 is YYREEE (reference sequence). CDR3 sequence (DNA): TGTGCCAGCAGTGCCCCACAGGGCCAGTCCACTGAAGCTTTCTTT. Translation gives CASSAPQGQSTEAFF.

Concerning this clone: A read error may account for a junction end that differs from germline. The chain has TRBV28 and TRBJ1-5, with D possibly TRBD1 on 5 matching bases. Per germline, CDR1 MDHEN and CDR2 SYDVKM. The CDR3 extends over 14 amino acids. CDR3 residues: CGVGTRGVNQPQHF. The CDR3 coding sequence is TGCGGTGTCGGGACCCGCGGGGTCAATCAGCCCCAGCATTTT. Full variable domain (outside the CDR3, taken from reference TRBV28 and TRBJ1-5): DVKVTQSSRYLVKRTGEKVFLECVQDMDHENMFWYRQDPGLGLRLIYFSYDVKMKEKGDIPEGYSVSREKKERFSLILESASTNQTSMYLCGVGTRGVNQPQHFGDGTRLSIL.

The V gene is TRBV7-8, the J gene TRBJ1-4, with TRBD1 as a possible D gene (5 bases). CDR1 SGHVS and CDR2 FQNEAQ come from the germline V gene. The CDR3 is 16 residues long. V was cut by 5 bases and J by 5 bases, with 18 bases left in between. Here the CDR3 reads CASSVRGKTVNEKLFF. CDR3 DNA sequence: TGTGCCAGCAGCGTGCGGGGGAAAACAGTCAATGAAAAACTGTTTTTT. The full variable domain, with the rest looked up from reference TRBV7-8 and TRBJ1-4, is GAGVSQSPRYKVAKRGQDVALRCDPISGHVSLFWYQQALGQGPEFLTYFQNEAQLDKSGLPSDRFFAERPEGSVSTLKIQRTQQEDSAVYLCASSVRGKTVNEKLFFGSGTQLSVL.

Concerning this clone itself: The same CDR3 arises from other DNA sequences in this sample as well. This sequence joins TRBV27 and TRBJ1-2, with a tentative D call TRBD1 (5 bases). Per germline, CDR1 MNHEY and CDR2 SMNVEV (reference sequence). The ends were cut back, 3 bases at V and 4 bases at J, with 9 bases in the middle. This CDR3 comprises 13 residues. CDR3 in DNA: TGTGCCAGCAGTTTCCGGGGGGGCTATGGCTACACCTTC. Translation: CASSFRGGYGYTF.

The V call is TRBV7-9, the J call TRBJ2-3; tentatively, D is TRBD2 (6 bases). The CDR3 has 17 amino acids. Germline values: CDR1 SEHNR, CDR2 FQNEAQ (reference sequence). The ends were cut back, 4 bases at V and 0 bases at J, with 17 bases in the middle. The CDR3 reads CASSWKRSGPSTDTQYF. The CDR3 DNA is TGTGCCAGCAGCTGGAAGAGGAGCGGGCCAAGCACAGATACGCAGTATTTT.

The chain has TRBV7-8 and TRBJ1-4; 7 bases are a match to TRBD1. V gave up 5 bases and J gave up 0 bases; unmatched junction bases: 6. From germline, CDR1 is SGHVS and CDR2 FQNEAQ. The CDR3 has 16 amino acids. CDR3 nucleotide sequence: TGTGCCAGCAGCCCTGGGACAGTTGCAACTAATGAAAAACTGTTTTTT. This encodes CASSPGTVATNEKLFF.

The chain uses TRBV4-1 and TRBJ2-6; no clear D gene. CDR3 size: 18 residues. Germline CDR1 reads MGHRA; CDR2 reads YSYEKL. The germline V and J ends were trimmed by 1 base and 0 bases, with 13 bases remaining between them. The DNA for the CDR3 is TGCGCCAGCAGCCAAGGTTCGCTAGGAAGCTCTGGGGCCAACGTCCTGACTTTC. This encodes CASSQGSLGSSGANVLTF.

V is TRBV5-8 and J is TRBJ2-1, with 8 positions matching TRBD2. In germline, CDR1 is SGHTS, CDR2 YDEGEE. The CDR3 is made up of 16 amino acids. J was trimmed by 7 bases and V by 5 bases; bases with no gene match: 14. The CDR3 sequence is CASSMHMGLAGNEQFF. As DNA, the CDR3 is TGTGCCAGCAGTATGCACATGGGGTTAGCGGGGAATGAGCAGTTCTTC.

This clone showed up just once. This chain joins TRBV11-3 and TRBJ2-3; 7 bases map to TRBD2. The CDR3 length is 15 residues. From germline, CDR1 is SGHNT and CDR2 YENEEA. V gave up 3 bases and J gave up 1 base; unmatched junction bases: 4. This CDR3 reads CASSFGGGGTDTQYF. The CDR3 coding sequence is TGTGCCAGCAGCTTCGGCGGGGGAGGCACAGATACGCAGTATTTT. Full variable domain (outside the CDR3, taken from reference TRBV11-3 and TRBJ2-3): EAGVVQSPRYKIIEKKQPVAFWCNPISGHNTLYWYLQNLGQGPELLIRYENEEAVDDSQLPKDRFSAERLKGVDSTLKIQPAELGDSAVYLCASSFGGGGTDTQYFGPGTRLTVL.

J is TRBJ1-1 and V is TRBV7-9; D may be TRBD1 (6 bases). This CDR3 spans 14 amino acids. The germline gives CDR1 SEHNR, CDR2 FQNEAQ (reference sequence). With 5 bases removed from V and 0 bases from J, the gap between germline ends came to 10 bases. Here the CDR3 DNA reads TGTGCCAGCAGCCACGGACAGCTGAACACTGAAGCTTTCTTT. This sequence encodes CASSHGQLNTEAFF.

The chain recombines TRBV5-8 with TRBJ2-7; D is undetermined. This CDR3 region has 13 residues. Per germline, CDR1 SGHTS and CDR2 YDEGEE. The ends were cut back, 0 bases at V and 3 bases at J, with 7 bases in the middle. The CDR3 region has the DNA TGTGCCAGCAGCTTGGCAGGTCGCTACGAGCAGTACTTC. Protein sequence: CASSLAGRYEQYF.

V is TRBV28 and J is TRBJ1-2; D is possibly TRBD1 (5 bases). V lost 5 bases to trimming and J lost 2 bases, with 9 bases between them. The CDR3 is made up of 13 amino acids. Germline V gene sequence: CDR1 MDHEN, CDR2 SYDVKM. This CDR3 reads CASSQQVNYGYTF. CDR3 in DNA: TGTGCCAGCAGTCAACAGGTGAACTATGGCTACACCTTC.

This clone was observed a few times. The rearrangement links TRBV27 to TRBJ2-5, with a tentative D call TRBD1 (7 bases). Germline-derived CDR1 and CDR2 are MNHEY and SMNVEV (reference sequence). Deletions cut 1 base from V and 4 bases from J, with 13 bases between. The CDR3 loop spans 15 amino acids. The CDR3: CASSLYQGGRETQYF. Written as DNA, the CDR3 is TGTGCCAGCAGTTTATACCAGGGGGGAAGAGAGACCCAGTACTTC.

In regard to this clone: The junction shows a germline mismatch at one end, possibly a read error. The CDR3 DNA reads TGCGCCAGCAACTGTGGCTACACCTTC. Protein product: CASNCGYTF. The chain links TRBV10-1 to TRBJ1-2; no reliable D call. The CDR3 is 9 amino acids. Germline values: CDR1 WNHNN, CDR2 SYGVQD (reference sequence).

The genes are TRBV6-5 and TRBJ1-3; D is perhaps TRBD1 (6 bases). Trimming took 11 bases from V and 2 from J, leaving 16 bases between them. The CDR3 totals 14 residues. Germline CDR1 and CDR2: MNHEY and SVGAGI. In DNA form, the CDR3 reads TGTGCCGGAGGCGGGGGGCTCCCTGGAAACACCATATATTTT. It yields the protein CAGGGGLPGNTIYF.

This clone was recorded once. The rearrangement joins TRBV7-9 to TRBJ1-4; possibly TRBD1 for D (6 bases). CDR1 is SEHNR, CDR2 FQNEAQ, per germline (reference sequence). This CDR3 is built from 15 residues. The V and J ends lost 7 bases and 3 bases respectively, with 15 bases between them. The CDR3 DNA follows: TGTGCCAGCACCGCCTCGACAGGTCCTAATGAAAAACTGTTTTTT. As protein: CASTASTGPNEKLFF.

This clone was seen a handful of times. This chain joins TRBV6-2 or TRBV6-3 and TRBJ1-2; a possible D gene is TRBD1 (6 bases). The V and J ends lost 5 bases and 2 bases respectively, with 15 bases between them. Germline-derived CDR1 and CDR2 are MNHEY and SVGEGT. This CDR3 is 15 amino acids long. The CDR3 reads CASSLRGVGNYGYTF. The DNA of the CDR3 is TGTGCCAGCAGTCTCAGGGGAGTAGGAAACTATGGCTACACCTTC.

CDR3 DNA: TGCGCCAGCAGCTTGGCCGTCGCAGATCTCTCTGGAAACACCATATATTTT. This gives the protein CASSLAVADLSGNTIYF. The chain recombines TRBV5-1 with TRBJ1-3, with D uncertain. Germline V gives CDR1 SGHRS, CDR2 YFSETQ. V shed 0 bases and J shed 0 bases, with 13 bases lying between them. This CDR3 contains 17 residues.

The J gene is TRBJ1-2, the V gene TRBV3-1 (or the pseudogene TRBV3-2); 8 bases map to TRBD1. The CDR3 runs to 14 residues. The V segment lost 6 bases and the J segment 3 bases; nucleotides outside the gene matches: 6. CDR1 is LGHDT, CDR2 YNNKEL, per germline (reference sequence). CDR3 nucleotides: TGTGCCAGCAGGGGCAGGGGGCGCGACTATGGCTACACCTTC. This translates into CASRGRGRDYGYTF.

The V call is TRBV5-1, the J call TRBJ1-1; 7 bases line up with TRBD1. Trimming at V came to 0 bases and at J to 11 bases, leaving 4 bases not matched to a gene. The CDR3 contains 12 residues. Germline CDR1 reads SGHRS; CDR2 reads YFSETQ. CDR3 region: CASSLEGAEAFF. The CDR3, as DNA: TGCGCCAGCAGCTTGGAGGGGGCCGAGGCTTTCTTT.

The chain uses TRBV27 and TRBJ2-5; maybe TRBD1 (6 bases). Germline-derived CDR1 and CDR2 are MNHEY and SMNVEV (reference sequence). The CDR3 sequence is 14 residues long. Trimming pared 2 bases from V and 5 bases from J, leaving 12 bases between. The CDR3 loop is CASSLIGGMETQYF. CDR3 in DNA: TGTGCCAGCAGTTTAATAGGGGGAATGGAGACCCAGTACTTC.

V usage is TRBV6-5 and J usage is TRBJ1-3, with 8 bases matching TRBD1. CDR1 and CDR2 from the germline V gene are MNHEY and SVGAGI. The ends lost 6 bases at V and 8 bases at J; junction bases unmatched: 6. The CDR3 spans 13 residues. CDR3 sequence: CASSRGLGDTIYF. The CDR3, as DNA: TGTGCCAGCAGCAGGGGGCTCGGGGACACCATATATTTT.

CDR3 sequence reads: CASSDTGTSAYSPLHF. CDR3 nucleotides: TGCGCCAGCAGCGATACCGGGACAAGCGCTTATTCACCCCTCCACTTT. This chain joins TRBV5-1 and TRBJ1-6, with D maybe TRBD1 (6 bases). Germline CDR1 reads SGHRS; CDR2 reads YFSETQ. This CDR3 spans 16 amino acids. Trimming took off 4 bases at V and 8 bases at J, with 19 bases between the two ends.

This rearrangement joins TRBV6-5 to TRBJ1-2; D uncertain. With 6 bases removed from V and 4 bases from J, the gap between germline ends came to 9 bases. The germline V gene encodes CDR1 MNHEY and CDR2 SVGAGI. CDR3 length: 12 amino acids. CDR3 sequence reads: CASSVELYGYTF. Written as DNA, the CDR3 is TGTGCCAGCAGCGTTGAGCTCTATGGCTACACCTTC.

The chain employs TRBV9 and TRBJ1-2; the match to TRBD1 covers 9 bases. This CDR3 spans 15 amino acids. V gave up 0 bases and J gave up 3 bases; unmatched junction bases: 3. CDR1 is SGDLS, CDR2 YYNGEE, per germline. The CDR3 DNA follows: TGTGCCAGCAGCGTAGAAACAGGGGGCCACTATGGCTACACCTTC. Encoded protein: CASSVETGGHYGYTF.

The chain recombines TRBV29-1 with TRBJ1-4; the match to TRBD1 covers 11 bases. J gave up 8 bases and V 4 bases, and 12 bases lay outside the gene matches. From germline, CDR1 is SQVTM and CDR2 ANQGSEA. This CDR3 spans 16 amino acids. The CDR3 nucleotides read TGCAGCGTTGGTCCCCGTGGACAGGGGGCAAGGGAAAAACTGTTTTTT. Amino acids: CSVGPRGQGAREKLFF.

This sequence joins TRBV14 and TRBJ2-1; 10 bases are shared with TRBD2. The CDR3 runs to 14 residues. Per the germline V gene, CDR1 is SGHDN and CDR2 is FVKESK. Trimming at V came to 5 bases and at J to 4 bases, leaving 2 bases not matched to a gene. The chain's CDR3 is CASSDSGGYNEQFF. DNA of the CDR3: TGTGCCAGCAGCGATAGCGGGGGGTACAATGAGCAGTTCTTC.

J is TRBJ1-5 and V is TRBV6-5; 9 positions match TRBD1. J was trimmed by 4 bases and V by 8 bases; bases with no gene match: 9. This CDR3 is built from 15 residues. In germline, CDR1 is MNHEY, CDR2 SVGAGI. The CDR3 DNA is TGTGCCAGCTCCCCGACCGGACAGGGGAATCAGCCCCAGCATTTT. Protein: CASSPTGQGNQPQHF.